Listed below are T cell receptor beta chains from one sample, sequenced in a study of molecular identifiers for immune sequencing clone quantification. TCRdb independently ran MiXCR on the PCR reads; one entry per CDR3 protein. The sample lists under 350,000 distinct CDR3 sequences, 24% occurring once. Source material: naive CD8+ T cells from blood, with Jurkat cell RNA spiked in. These receptors were obtained from a human donor in good health. Some libraries in this study had Jurkat cell RNA spiked in. The CDR3 runs from the conserved cysteine through the conserved F or W. A D gene is named only where the DNA matches it firmly. Not every row has a clone size; where given, it reads once, few, many or a size class.

.,15,TRBV2,TRBJ1-2,.,TGTGCCAGCAGTGAAGCTAGCGGGGACTTCTATGGCTACACCTTC,CASSEASGDFYGYTF
.,14,TRBV27,TRBJ2-5,.,TGTGCCAGCAGTCCCTGGGACGTACAAGAGACCCAGTACTTC,CASSPWDVQETQYF
many,16,TRBV29-1,TRBJ2-1,TRBD2,TGCAGCGTTGAAGATCGGCTAGCGGGAGGTTACGATGAGCAGTTCTTC,CSVEDRLAGGYDEQFF
few,11,TRBV20-1,TRBJ2-7,.,TGCAGTGCTAGCAGCGGATACGAGCAGTACTTC,CSASSGYEQYF
few,16,TRBV7-9,TRBJ2-5,TRBD2,TGTGCCAGCAGCCGCCGGACTAGCGGGCACCAAGAGACCCAGTACTTC,CASSRRTSGHQETQYF
.,14,TRBV5-4,TRBJ1-1,.,TGTGCCAGCAGCATGTGGGGTGGAGCGACTGAAGCTTTCTTT,CASSMWGGATEAFF
many,15,TRBV14,TRBJ2-3,.,TGTGCCAGCAGCCAGAATAGTGTGCGCACAGATACGCAGTATTTT,CASSQNSVRTDTQYF
many,13,TRBV7-9,TRBJ2-1,TRBD2,TGTGCCAGCCCTAGCGGGGATTACAATGAGCAGTTCTTC,CASPSGDYNEQFF
.,13,TRBV19,TRBJ2-7,.,TGTGCCAGTAGTACCCCGAATGGTTACGAGCAGTACTTC,CASSTPNGYEQYF
.,13,TRBV2,TRBJ2-3,.,TGTGCCAAGAGGGGCCAGAACACAGATACGCAGTATTTT,CAKRGQNTDTQYF
many,15,TRBV29-1,TRBJ2-2,.,TGCAGCGTTGAATGGGCAGGGAGATACACCGGGGAGCTGTTTTTT,CSVEWAGRYTGELFF
few,16,TRBV28,TRBJ2-1,TRBD2,TGTGCCAGCAGTTCGCGGGGGGTCCAACGGCGCAATGAGCAGTTCTTC,CASSSRGVQRRNEQFF
.,14,TRBV9,TRBJ2-3,.,TGTGCCAGCGGCCTAGGCGGGGGCACGGATACGCAGTATTTT,CASGLGGGTDTQYF
.,14,TRBV13,TRBJ1-1,TRBD1,TGTGCCAGCAGCTTAGCGGGGGACAGGTGGGGAGCTTTCTTT,CASSLAGDRWGAFF
many,14,TRBV12-3/TRBV12-4,TRBJ2-7,.,TGTGCCAGCAGTTTCGGGACACTCTCCTACGAGCAGTACTTC,CASSFGTLSYEQYF
few,13,TRBV4-2,TRBJ1-1,.,TGTGCCAGCGGACTTTCGATGAACACTGAAGCTTTCTTT,CASGLSMNTEAFF
.,18,TRBV4-1,TRBJ1-4,TRBD1,TGCGCCAGCAGCCAACGAAGAATGGGGACAGGGAATGATGAAAAACTGTGTTTT,CASSQRRMGTGNDEKLCF
many,13,TRBV28,TRBJ2-3,.,TGTGCCAGCAGTTTTCCTCCCCCAGATACGCAGTATTTT,CASSFPPPDTQYF
.,15,TRBV4-3,TRBJ2-5,TRBD1,TGCGCCAGCAGCCGCCGGGACAGGTCACAAGAGACCCAGTACTTC,CASSRRDRSQETQYF
.,13,TRBV29-1,TRBJ2-7,.,TGCAGCGCCATGACAGACCCGGACTACGTGCGGTACTTC,CSAMTDPDYVRYF
few,17,TRBV2,TRBJ2-6,.,TGTGCCAGCAGTGAAGCCGAGGCGTACTCTGGGGCCAACGTCCTGACTTTC,CASSEAEAYSGANVLTF
few,14,TRBV6-5,TRBJ2-7,TRBD1,TGTGCCAGCAGTGCCCGGGACAGTGCCTACGAGCAGTACTTC,CASSARDSAYEQYF
once,17,TRBV13,TRBJ1-6,.,TGTGCCAGCAGCTCCCGACATACGGACGGAGATAATTCACCCCTCCACTTT,CASSSRHTDGDNSPLHF
many,17,TRBV4-1,TRBJ2-7,TRBD1,TGCGCCAGCAGCCAACTATTCGCGGACAGGGGCGGATACGAGCAGTACTTC,CASSQLFADRGGYEQYF
.,13,TRBV20-1,TRBJ2-7,.,TGCAGTGCTATAGATTTGACCTACTACGAGCAGTACTTC,CSAIDLTYYEQYF
.,16,TRBV5-5,TRBJ1-1,TRBD1,TGTGCCAGCAGCTTGCATCGTGGGACAGGGGGCATTGAAGCTTTCTTT,CASSLHRGTGGIEAFF
few,17,TRBV12-3/TRBV12-4,TRBJ1-2,.,TGTGCCAGCAGTTTAGTGTTTGGAGCGGGGGGCGCGTATGGCTACACCTTC,CASSLVFGAGGAYGYTF
.,15,TRBV27,TRBJ2-7,TRBD2,TGTGCCAGCAGTTTAGCCGGGGGGGAGTCCTACGAGCAGTACTTC,CASSLAGGESYEQYF
.,13,TRBV11-3,TRBJ2-3,.,TGTGCCAGCAGCCTGTATCGCACAGATACGCAGTATTTT,CASSLYRTDTQYF
.,14,TRBV11-2,TRBJ2-2,.,TGTGCCAGCAGCTCCCCAAATTGGACCTTCGAGCTGTTTTTT,CASSSPNWTFELFF
many,16,TRBV9,TRBJ1-1,.,TGTGCCAGCAGCGTAGGGGCGGGGGAACTGAACACTGAAGCTTTCTTT,CASSVGAGELNTEAFF
.,13,TRBV29-1,TRBJ2-2,TRBD1,TGCAGCGTGCCGACAGGGGCCACCGGGGAGCTGTTTTTT,CSVPTGATGELFF
.,15,TRBV12-3/TRBV12-4,TRBJ2-5,.,TGTGCCAGCAGTTTGCTAGTTGGCGTTGAAGAGACCCAGTACTTC,CASSLLVGVEETQYF
many,14,TRBV10-3,TRBJ1-1,.,TGTGCCATCAGTGAGTTCAGGGGCACCACTGAAGCTTTCTTT,CAISEFRGTTEAFF
.,13,TRBV27,TRBJ2-7,.,TGTGCCAGCAGTTCCCCCGGGGGGCACGAGCAGTACTTC,CASSSPGGHEQYF
many,12,TRBV27,TRBJ1-5,.,TGTGCCAGCAGTTTTCAGAATCAGCCCCAGCATTTT,CASSFQNQPQHF
.,15,TRBV13,TRBJ2-1,.,TGTGCCAGCAGCATGTGGGGGGGGCTGTACAATGAGCAGTTCTTC,CASSMWGGLYNEQFF
.,14,TRBV7-9,TRBJ2-7,.,TGTGCCAGAGCAGGGGCGGGGGCCCCTACCGAGCAGTACTTC,CARAGAGAPTEQYF